The clone carrying this T cell receptor beta chain showed up many times. Its antigen is unknown. The data stem from a study of glioma-infiltrating T cells. Findings and caveats of the study: Non-neoplastic patients had below-expected tissue-blood divergence, while all gliomas exceeded expectation. Tissue and blood shared very few CDR3 sequences.

The ends were cut back, 6 bases at V and 1 base at J, with 12 bases in the middle. This CDR3 is built from 13 residues. Germline CDR1 DFQATT, CDR2 SNEGSKA (reference sequence). Using RNA template, CDR3s of TCR alpha and beta were amplified with iRepertoire arm-PCR. For one-step reverse transcription and amplification, 100-400 ng of tissue mRNA or PBMC total RNA was used. TCRdb processed the multiplex PCR reads anew with MiXCR; each CDR3 protein has one entry. The sample consists of around 190,000 distinct CDR3 sequences, more than 25% of them appearing once. The chain employs TRBV20-1 and TRBJ1-1; possible D gene TRBD1, 5 bases. Specimen: glioma tissue, nonneoplastic brain tissue, or PBMCs (not recorded which). This sequence was found in a human donor with low-grade glioma or glioblastoma, undergoing nonglioma brain surgery, or in good health (not recorded which). The CDR3 protein is CSAFPQGNTEAFF. DNA for the CDR3: TGCAGTGCGTTCCCTCAGGGGAACACTGAAGCTTTCTTT.